The clone carrying this T cell receptor (beta chain) has ten or more counts. Its target is unknown. The source of the sample is a study of T cells in Graves' hyperthyroidism and ophthalmopathy. Findings of the study overall: Within blood appeared most thyroid clonotypes that had expanded above 0.001.

RNA transcripts gave rise to amplified TCR beta CDR3 regions. A first-round RT-PCR of the TCR CDR3 used the HTBI primer set. TCRdb reprocessed the multiplex PCR reads via MiXCR and lists one record per CDR3 protein. The sample has some 580,000 distinct CDR3 sequences, roughly 16% seen once; the top ten hold roughly 3.3%. This receptor was identified in a woman aged 40 to 50 with Graves' ophthalmopathy. Sequencing was performed on blood.

The chain's CDR3 is CASSLAPWGVGSPLHF. DNA for the CDR3: TGCGCCAGCAGCTTGGCCCCCTGGGGGGTAGGCTCACCCCTCCACTTT. The chain is built from TRBV5-1 and TRBJ1-6; D may be TRBD1 (5 bases). The germline V gene encodes CDR1 SGHRS and CDR2 YFSETQ. This CDR3 contains 16 residues. Deletions cut 0 bases from V and 10 bases from J, with 17 bases between.